Each of the 12 T cell receptor beta chains below was sequenced from the same sample in a study of cytomegalovirus exposure and HLA in healthy donors. The study ran its PCR with 60 Vbeta and 13 Jbeta primers. TCRdb's copy holds only in-frame clones and misses some; the assay was immunoSEQ multiplex PCR. The data hold 130,000 or so clones, with 77% observed a single time. Sequences were obtained from PBMCs. The receptor source for this set is a male donor in good health and CMV-seropositive.

This CDR3 is CASSRWAQPQHF. The CDR3 DNA reads TGTGCCAGCAGCCGCTGGGCCCAGCCCCAGCATTTT. The chain joins TRBV2 to TRBJ1-5; D gene uncertain. Germline lookup yields CDR1 SNHLY and CDR2 FYNNEI. CDR3 size: 12 residues. The ends were cut back, 6 bases at V and 7 bases at J, with 10 bases in the middle.

The rearrangement uses TRBV2 and TRBJ1-2; 7 bases align to TRBD1. Germline CDR1 reads SNHLY; CDR2 reads FYNNEI. V lost 0 bases, J lost 3 bases, and 7 bases stayed unmatched. The CDR3 runs to 16 residues. CDR3 sequence: CASSEAMTGPYYGYTF. CDR3 bases: TGTGCCAGCAGTGAAGCTATGACAGGGCCTTACTATGGCTACACCTTC.

This chain links TRBV7-9 with TRBJ1-6, with unresolved D. Trimming removed 6 bases from V and 9 bases from J, with 15 bases in between. The germline CDR1 and CDR2 sequences are SEHNR and FQNEAQ (reference sequence). The CDR3 is 14 residues long. CDR3 DNA: TGTGCCAGCAGTCGAGTAGATAGAGGTTCACCCCTCCACTTT. Protein: CASSRVDRGSPLHF.

V is TRBV5-6 and J is TRBJ2-1, with D perhaps TRBD2 (5 bases). Trimming took off 4 bases at V and 6 bases at J, with 14 bases between the two ends. The CDR3 covers 14 residues. Looked up from germline, CDR1 is SGHDT and CDR2 is YYEEEE. The CDR3 DNA sequence: TGTGCCAGCAGCCCAAGATCCGGGGTCAATGAGCAGTTCTTC. Protein product: CASSPRSGVNEQFF.

The chain couples TRBV28 to TRBJ2-5; 8 bases fit TRBD2. Unmatched junction bases numbered 12, after V lost 5 bases and J lost 1 base. This CDR3 contains 17 residues. CDR1 is MDHEN and CDR2 is SYDVKM in the germline V gene. Written as DNA, the CDR3 is TGTGCCAGCAGTACGGGGGGGGCTAGAAGGGGCCAAGAGACCCAGTACTTC. This gives the protein CASSTGGARRGQETQYF.

This rearrangement joins TRBV18 to TRBJ2-3, with D uncertain. V dropped 0 bases and J dropped 4 bases, with 11 bases sitting between them. Looked up from germline, CDR1 is KGHSH and CDR2 is LQKENI. This CDR3 has 15 amino acids. DNA of the CDR3: TGTGCCAGCTCACCACCGGGCAGAGCATCAGATACGCAGTATTTT. This encodes CASSPPGRASDTQYF.

This clone was seen a handful of times. The chain is built from TRBV5-1 and TRBJ1-3, with D uncertain. Trimming took 4 bases from V and 8 from J, leaving 10 bases between them. This CDR3 region has 12 residues. Germline V gives CDR1 SGHRS, CDR2 YFSETQ. The CDR3 sequence is CASSPGWDTIYF. CDR3 DNA: TGCGCCAGCAGCCCAGGATGGGACACCATATATTTT.

DNA for the CDR3: TGTGCCAGCTCCCTCGGGACAGACTACACTGAAGCTTTCTTT. Its protein product is CASSLGTDYTEAFF. The chain couples TRBV18 to TRBJ1-1; 7 nucleotides agree with TRBD1. The CDR3 runs 14 residues. The V and J ends lost 6 bases and 3 bases, in that order; junction bases with no gene match: 7. CDR1 is KGHSH, CDR2 LQKENI, per germline. Full variable domain (remainder filled in from reference TRBV18 and TRBJ1-1): NAGVMQNPRHLVRRRGQEARLRCSPMKGHSHVYWYRQLPEEGLKFMVYLQKENIIDESGMPKERFSAEFPKEGPSILRIQQVVRGDSAAYFCASSLGTDYTEAFFGQGTRLTVV.

There are a few counts of this clone. This chain joins TRBV4-1 and TRBJ2-1; D may be TRBD2 (5 bases). Trimming cost V 3 bases and J 9 bases, with 9 bases left between them. Germline lookup yields CDR1 MGHRA and CDR2 YSYEKL. The CDR3 has 12 residues. DNA of the CDR3: TGCGCCAGCAGCCATAGCGAGGCTGAGCAGTTCTTC. Translation: CASSHSEAEQFF.

The V call is TRBV6-5, the J call TRBJ1-1; 9 bases agree with TRBD1. Per germline, CDR1 MNHEY and CDR2 SVGAGI. CDR3 size: 14 residues. The V and J ends lost 4 bases and 3 bases, in that order; junction bases with no gene match: 3. The CDR3 DNA reads as TGTGCCAGCAGTTTACAGGGGGCGCACACTGAAGCTTTCTTT. It codes for CASSLQGAHTEAFF.

The V call is TRBV25-1, the J call TRBJ1-2, with D possibly matching TRBD1 (6 bases). CDR3 length: 17 amino acids. Germline-derived CDR1 and CDR2 are MGHDK and SYGVNS. Trimming removed 6 bases at V and 3 bases at J, with 23 bases between. For the CDR3, the DNA is TGTGCCAGCAGGTCGGTGAATACAGGGTCGTCGGACTATGGCTACACCTTC. Its protein is CASRSVNTGSSDYGYTF.

The V gene is TRBV6-1, the J gene TRBJ2-1, with 7 bases matching TRBD2. The junction had 5 bases not matched to a gene; V was cut back by 4 bases and J by 2 bases. This CDR3 has 15 amino acids. CDR1 and CDR2 from the germline V gene are MNHNS and SASEGT. This CDR3 reads CASSVETSPYNEQFF. CDR3 DNA: TGTGCCAGCAGTGTGGAGACTAGCCCCTACAATGAGCAGTTCTTC.